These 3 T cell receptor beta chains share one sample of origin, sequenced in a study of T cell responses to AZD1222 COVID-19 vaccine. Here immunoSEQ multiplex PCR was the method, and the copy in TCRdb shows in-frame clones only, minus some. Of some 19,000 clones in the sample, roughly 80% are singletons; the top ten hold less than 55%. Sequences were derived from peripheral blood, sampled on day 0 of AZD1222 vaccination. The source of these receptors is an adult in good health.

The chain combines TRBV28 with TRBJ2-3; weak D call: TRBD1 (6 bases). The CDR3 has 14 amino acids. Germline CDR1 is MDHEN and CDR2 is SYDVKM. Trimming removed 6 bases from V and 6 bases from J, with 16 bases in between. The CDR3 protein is CASRPRTVYDTQYF. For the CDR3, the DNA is TGTGCCAGCAGACCCCGGACAGTTTACGATACGCAGTATTTT. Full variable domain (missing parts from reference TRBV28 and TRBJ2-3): DVKVTQSSRYLVKRTGEKVFLECVQDMDHENMFWYRQDPGLGLRLIYFSYDVKMKEKGDIPEGYSVSREKKERFSLILESASTNQTSMYLCASRPRTVYDTQYFGPGTRLTVL.

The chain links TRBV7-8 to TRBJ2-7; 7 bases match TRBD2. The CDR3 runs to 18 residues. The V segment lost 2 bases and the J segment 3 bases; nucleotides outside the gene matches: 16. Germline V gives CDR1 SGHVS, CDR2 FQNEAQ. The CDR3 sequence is CASSLSPEGGSINYEQYF. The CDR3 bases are TGTGCCAGCAGCTTATCCCCCGAGGGCGGGAGCATTAACTACGAGCAGTACTTC.

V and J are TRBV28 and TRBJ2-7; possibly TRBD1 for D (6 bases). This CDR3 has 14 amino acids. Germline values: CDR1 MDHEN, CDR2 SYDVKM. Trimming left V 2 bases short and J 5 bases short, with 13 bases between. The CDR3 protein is CASSLGQGFDEQYF. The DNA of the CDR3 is TGTGCCAGCAGTTTAGGTCAGGGGTTCGACGAGCAGTACTTC.